Listed below are T cell receptor beta chains from one sample, sequenced in a study of blood T cell repertoires in COVID-19. Sequencing used immunoSEQ multiplex PCR; TCRdb keeps in-frame clones, though not all of them. The sample consists of about 170,000 clones, about 83% of them appearing once. The sample consisted of peripheral blood. The source is a man in his 60s with acute or convalescent COVID-19. The CDR3 runs from the conserved cysteine through the conserved F or W. D genes are given only for firm matches. Rows give clone size only sometimes, using once, few, many, or a class for an expanded clone.

abundance: few; d_gene: TRBD2; len: 16; j_gene: TRBJ2-1; v_gene: TRBV19; CDR3nt: TGTGCCAGTAACAGTGGGTGGGCTAGCGGGCACAATGAGCAGTTCTTC; CDR3aa: CASNSGWASGHNEQFF
abundance: -; d_gene: -; len: 15; j_gene: TRBJ1-2; v_gene: TRBV4-2; CDR3nt: TGTGCCAGCAGCCAAGATAGGGCAGGGAATAACGGCTACACCTTC; CDR3aa: CASSQDRAGNNGYTF
abundance: -; d_gene: -; len: 16; j_gene: TRBJ2-1; v_gene: TRBV5-5; CDR3nt: TGTGCCAGCAGCTTGTTTTTGACTAGCTCCTACAATGAGCAGTTCTTC; CDR3aa: CASSLFLTSSYNEQFF
abundance: -; d_gene: TRBD1; len: 13; j_gene: TRBJ1-5; v_gene: TRBV2; CDR3nt: TGTGCCAGCAGATGGACAGGGGCTCAGCCCCAGCATTTT; CDR3aa: CASRWTGAQPQHF
abundance: once; d_gene: TRBD2; len: 15; j_gene: TRBJ2-5; v_gene: TRBV24-1; CDR3nt: TGTGCCACCAGTGAGCGACTAGCGGATCAAGAGACCCAGTACTTC; CDR3aa: CATSERLADQETQYF
abundance: many; d_gene: -; len: 14; j_gene: TRBJ2-3; v_gene: TRBV7-9; CDR3nt: TGTGCCAGCACCCCTAGGGGTAGCACAGATACGCAGTATTTT; CDR3aa: CASTPRGSTDTQYF
abundance: -; d_gene: -; len: 13; j_gene: TRBJ1-1; v_gene: TRBV10-3; CDR3nt: TGTGCCATCGGCACCTTAATGAACACTGAAGCTTTCTTT; CDR3aa: CAIGTLMNTEAFF
abundance: -; d_gene: -; len: 16; j_gene: TRBJ2-4; v_gene: TRBV10-2; CDR3nt: TGCGCCAGCAGTGAGTCCCCCTCCAGGGCCCCAAACATTCAGTACTTC; CDR3aa: CASSESPSRAPNIQYF
abundance: -; d_gene: -; len: 14; j_gene: TRBJ2-7; v_gene: TRBV19; CDR3nt: TGTGCCAGTAGTATAGGGCAGGGGAACGCCGAGCAGTACTTC; CDR3aa: CASSIGQGNAEQYF
abundance: -; d_gene: -; len: 14; j_gene: TRBJ1-2; v_gene: TRBV9; CDR3nt: TGTGCCAGCAGCGCACAGGTAACAAACTATGGCTACACCTTC; CDR3aa: CASSAQVTNYGYTF
abundance: -; d_gene: -; len: 16; j_gene: TRBJ1-6; v_gene: TRBV21-1; CDR3nt: TGTGCCAGCAACCCCCGGGACAGGGGGTTTTATTCACCCCTCCACTTT; CDR3aa: CASNPRDRGFYSPLHF
abundance: -; d_gene: TRBD1; len: 15; j_gene: TRBJ2-7; v_gene: TRBV5-1; CDR3nt: TGCGCCAGCAGCTTTGGACAGGGATTTAGGTACGAGCAGTACTTC; CDR3aa: CASSFGQGFRYEQYF
abundance: -; d_gene: -; len: 14; j_gene: TRBJ1-6; v_gene: TRBV30; CDR3nt: TGTGCCTGGAGTACAGGACAGCCAAATTCACCCCTCCACTTT; CDR3aa: CAWSTGQPNSPLHF
abundance: -; d_gene: -; len: 16; j_gene: TRBJ1-2; v_gene: TRBV5-5; CDR3nt: TGTGCCAGCAGCTTGGGAACAGATCCGCGTAACTATGGCTACACCTTC; CDR3aa: CASSLGTDPRNYGYTF
abundance: -; d_gene: -; len: 14; j_gene: TRBJ1-2; v_gene: TRBV19; CDR3nt: TGTGCCAGTAGTCCTCAGGCAGGGCGTTGGGGCTACACCTTC; CDR3aa: CASSPQAGRWGYTF
abundance: -; d_gene: -; len: 13; j_gene: TRBJ2-2; v_gene: TRBV4-1; CDR3nt: TGCGCCAGCAGCCGACTGGTGGTCGGGGAGCTGTTTTTT; CDR3aa: CASSRLVVGELFF
abundance: once; d_gene: TRBD1; len: 16; j_gene: TRBJ1-1; v_gene: TRBV2; CDR3nt: TGTGCCAGCAGGACCGGGACAGGGTCCTGGAACACTGAAGCTTTCTTT; CDR3aa: CASRTGTGSWNTEAFF
abundance: -; d_gene: TRBD1; len: 14; j_gene: TRBJ2-7; v_gene: TRBV4-3; CDR3nt: TGCGCCAGCAGCCCGGGACAGAGCTCCTACGAGCAGTACTTC; CDR3aa: CASSPGQSSYEQYF
abundance: -; d_gene: TRBD1; len: 14; j_gene: TRBJ1-5; v_gene: TRBV30; CDR3nt: TGTGCCTGGAGCGGGGGACAGGCCCGACAGCCCCAGCATTTT; CDR3aa: CAWSGGQARQPQHF
abundance: -; d_gene: -; len: 14; j_gene: TRBJ2-7; v_gene: TRBV20-1; CDR3nt: TGCAGTGCTAGTGGGGCAGGGAAAAGGGTCGAGCAGTACTTC; CDR3aa: CSASGAGKRVEQYF
abundance: -; d_gene: -; len: 16; j_gene: TRBJ2-2; v_gene: TRBV12-5; CDR3nt: TGTGCTAGTGGTTTTCATGTACAGGACCCCACCGGGGAGCTGTTTTTT; CDR3aa: CASGFHVQDPTGELFF
abundance: once; d_gene: TRBD1; len: 14; j_gene: TRBJ2-2; v_gene: TRBV19; CDR3nt: TGTGCCACCCGGGACAGCCCCAACACCGGGGAGCTGTTTTTT; CDR3aa: CATRDSPNTGELFF
abundance: -; d_gene: -; len: 15; j_gene: TRBJ2-1; v_gene: TRBV6-1; CDR3nt: TGTGCCAGCAGTGAAACAGGGTGGCGCACCAATGAGCAGTTCTTC; CDR3aa: CASSETGWRTNEQFF
abundance: -; d_gene: TRBD2; len: 16; j_gene: TRBJ2-3; v_gene: TRBV4-1; CDR3nt: TGCGCCAGCAGCCCTAGAGGACTAGCGGGCACAGATACGCAGTATTTT; CDR3aa: CASSPRGLAGTDTQYF
abundance: -; d_gene: TRBD2; len: 19; j_gene: TRBJ2-7; v_gene: TRBV5-4; CDR3nt: TGTGCCAGCAGCTCGATGACTAGCGGGGGGGCCAAGAAGGCCTACGAGCAGTACTTC; CDR3aa: CASSSMTSGGAKKAYEQYF
abundance: few; d_gene: TRBD2; len: 19; j_gene: TRBJ2-3; v_gene: TRBV12-5; CDR3nt: TGTGCTAGTGGTTTGTCCCCATCCCTAGCGGGGGGTAGGACAGATACGCAGTATTTT; CDR3aa: CASGLSPSLAGGRTDTQYF
abundance: -; d_gene: -; len: 14; j_gene: TRBJ1-4; v_gene: TRBV5-1; CDR3nt: TGCGCCAGCAGCTTTGGGGACTCCCATGAAAAACTGTTTTTT; CDR3aa: CASSFGDSHEKLFF
abundance: -; d_gene: -; len: 12; j_gene: TRBJ2-7; v_gene: TRBV5-1; CDR3nt: TGCGCCAGCGGCACAGGCCCCCTCGAGCAGTACTTC; CDR3aa: CASGTGPLEQYF
abundance: -; d_gene: TRBD2; len: 11; j_gene: TRBJ2-1; v_gene: TRBV12-3/TRBV12-4; CDR3nt: TGTGCCAGCACGCGGGGGACTGAGCAGTTCTTC; CDR3aa: CASTRGTEQFF
abundance: few; d_gene: -; len: 14; j_gene: TRBJ1-5; v_gene: TRBV28; CDR3nt: TGTGCCAGCAGGGCAGGGGTTGACGGTCAGCCCCAGCATTTT; CDR3aa: CASRAGVDGQPQHF
abundance: -; d_gene: TRBD1; len: 15; j_gene: TRBJ1-3; v_gene: TRBV9; CDR3nt: TGTGCCAGCAGCGTCCAGGGGGCCTCTGGAAACACCATATATTTT; CDR3aa: CASSVQGASGNTIYF
abundance: -; d_gene: TRBD1; len: 14; j_gene: TRBJ2-7; v_gene: TRBV19; CDR3nt: TGTGCCAGTAGTGCAACCCCCGGGACAGTCGAGCAGTACTTC; CDR3aa: CASSATPGTVEQYF
abundance: -; d_gene: -; len: 13; j_gene: TRBJ1-2; v_gene: TRBV27; CDR3nt: TGTGCCAGCAGTTTTGGCAACAACTATGGCTACACCTTC; CDR3aa: CASSFGNNYGYTF
abundance: -; d_gene: -; len: 14; j_gene: TRBJ1-1; v_gene: TRBV5-1; CDR3nt: TGCGCCAGCCGCCCGATGACAGGGAACACTGAAGCTTTCTTT; CDR3aa: CASRPMTGNTEAFF
abundance: -; d_gene: -; len: 13; j_gene: TRBJ2-5; v_gene: TRBV7-9; CDR3nt: TGTGCCAGCATCCACAAAAACGAAGAGACCCAGTACTTC; CDR3aa: CASIHKNEETQYF
abundance: -; d_gene: TRBD2; len: 17; j_gene: TRBJ2-2; v_gene: TRBV5-4; CDR3nt: TGTGCCAGCAGCTTGGTGTTAGCGGGACCAAACACCGGGGAGCTGTTTTTT; CDR3aa: CASSLVLAGPNTGELFF